This T cell receptor beta chain was recovered during a study of T cells in Graves' hyperthyroidism and ophthalmopathy. This clonotype was observed a handful of times. The CDR3 totals 14 residues. Germline loops: CDR1 MGHRA, CDR2 YSYEKL. The J segment lost 3 bases and the V segment lost 6 bases, leaving 8 bases of the junction unmatched. Amplification targeted TCR beta CDR3 regions from RNA transcripts. With the HTBI primer set, the TCR CDR3 went through a first round of RT-PCR. TCRdb independently ran MiXCR on the multiplex PCR reads; one entry per CDR3 protein. The sample carries 650,000 to 850,000 distinct CDR3 sequences, around 20% recorded once.

The clonotype was recovered from a woman aged 45-65 years with Graves' hyperthyroidism that later progressed to Graves' ophthalmopathy. The material sequenced was blood. This chain links TRBV4-1 with TRBJ2-7; 7 bases are a match to TRBD1. The chain's CDR3 is CASSPRGLDYEQYF. As DNA, the CDR3 is TGCGCCAGCAGTCCCAGGGGGTTAGACTACGAGCAGTACTTC.